These T cell receptor beta chains were read from a single sample in a study of blood T cell repertoires in COVID-19. Data came from immunoSEQ multiplex PCR; TCRdb stores just in-frame clones and leaves some out. The data contain about 380,000 clones, approximately 89% of them singletons. The specimen sequenced was PBMCs or T cells enriched from blood (not recorded which). These receptors came from a man aged 25 to 40 who had recovered from COVID-19. The conserved cysteine and the conserved F or W are not part of the CDR3 here. D genes are given only for firm matches.

d_call j_call v_call cdr3_aa
- TRBJ1-2 TRBV6-2/TRBV6-3 ASSYSNSYGYT
TRBD2 TRBJ2-3 TRBV7-2 ASSLVSAGGTDTQY
TRBD1 TRBJ1-4 TRBV25-1 ASHRGSGKLF
- TRBJ2-5 TRBV5-1 ASSLGRGNQETQY
- TRBJ1-3 TRBV3-1/TRBV3-2 ASSRLVTGPAGNTIY
- TRBJ2-3 TRBV11-2 ASSTLLTGQGTDTQY
- TRBJ1-2 TRBV30 AWSTPGIWGYT
- TRBJ1-4 TRBV19 ASRAAYNEKLF
TRBD1 TRBJ2-5 TRBV5-1 ASSFGQGGRGETQY
TRBD1 TRBJ1-1 TRBV10-1 ASSLRQGAEAF
TRBD2 TRBJ2-1 TRBV24-1 ATSSASGGANNEQF
- TRBJ1-2 TRBV3-1/TRBV3-2 ASSQDGSGANYGYT
- TRBJ2-3 TRBV5-4 ASSLGQEASTDTQY
- TRBJ1-2 TRBV6-5 ATRKGTTYGYT
- TRBJ1-3 TRBV19 ASSIRQMGNTIY
- TRBJ1-1 TRBV14 ASSQPGLSEAF
TRBD2 TRBJ2-3 TRBV9 ASRPLAGGVDTQY
- TRBJ2-2 TRBV11-2 ASSLVSGPTGELF
- TRBJ2-1 TRBV14 ASSQDHNRVNEQF
- TRBJ1-2 TRBV7-8 ASSPRGDNANYGYT
- TRBJ1-1 TRBV27 ASSLSIAPYTEAF
TRBD2 TRBJ2-3 TRBV10-3 AIRPGLGVSDTQY
TRBD1 TRBJ1-2 TRBV19 ASNPASTGQGYT
TRBD1 TRBJ2-7 TRBV6-4 ASAGTSRGNSYEQY
- TRBJ1-1 TRBV10-3 AITGSGTEAF
- TRBJ1-5 TRBV2 ASSVLGGLSNQPQH
TRBD1 TRBJ2-7 TRBV11-1 ASSLAGQSSYEQY
TRBD2 TRBJ2-7 TRBV7-2 ASSQTSGGTSYEQY
- TRBJ1-1 TRBV13 ASTWEGGNTEAF
- TRBJ1-1 TRBV6-5 ASSYGQRRTEAF
TRBD1 TRBJ1-1 TRBV7-9 ASSSTGAGLMNTEAF
- TRBJ1-1 TRBV10-3 AISPRGGENTEAF
- TRBJ2-7 TRBV7-6 ASSQIGGASASSYEQY
TRBD1 TRBJ1-5 TRBV27 ASSLSGTVPNQPQH
- TRBJ2-2 TRBV12-3/TRBV12-4 AAQGMPGELF
TRBD1 TRBJ1-5 TRBV3-1/TRBV3-2 ASSQGLLAGGLQPQH
TRBD1 TRBJ1-2 TRBV30 AWGKGTGGLIYGYT
TRBD1 TRBJ2-7 TRBV5-1 ASSGSPGQDTYEQY
- TRBJ1-5 TRBV5-1 ASSLSGVGGQPQH
- TRBJ2-2 TRBV7-9 ASSLRGITPSAGELF
TRBD1 TRBJ1-2 TRBV7-9 ASSATGGHT
TRBD1 TRBJ2-1 TRBV5-1 ASGFQGQAMNEQF
TRBD1 TRBJ2-2 TRBV18 ASSPGTGYTGELF
TRBD2 TRBJ2-3 TRBV5-4 ASSWGRATDTQY
- TRBJ2-2 TRBV11-3 ASSLSTGELF
- TRBJ1-5 TRBV4-1 ASSQEAGNSNQPQH
TRBD1 TRBJ1-2 TRBV11-2 ASSPQGSGYT